This T cell receptor beta chain stems from a study of T cell responses to AZD1222 COVID-19 vaccine. Study-wide context: Second doses at about 4 or about 12 weeks were pooled.

The repertoire was sequenced with immunoSEQ multiplex PCR; TCRdb's copy has only in-frame clones and lacks some. Among approximately 110,000 clones listed, around 94% were seen once. This CDR3 comprises 16 residues. The V segment lost 2 bases and the J segment 0 bases; nucleotides outside the gene matches: 6. Germline CDR1 and CDR2: MNHEY and SVGAGI. The chain joins TRBV6-5 to TRBJ1-1; 7 nucleotides line up with TRBD1. The sample was peripheral blood, taken on day 0 of AZD1222 vaccination. This receptor was taken from an adult in good health. The CDR3 spells CASSYIMTGMNTEAFF. In DNA form, the CDR3 reads TGTGCCAGCAGTTACATCATGACAGGGATGAACACTGAAGCTTTCTTT.